Below, 20 T cell receptor beta chains from the same sample are listed, as sequenced in a study of CD8+ T cells in alopecia areata. Extracted RNA was reverse transcribed into cDNA, the sequencing template. The protocol was immunoSEQ multiplex PCR, while the TCRdb copy is restricted to in-frame clones and leaves out a portion. The data hold 90,000 to 130,000 clones, with 55% to 70% observed a single time. Input material: NKG2D-low CD8+ T cells sorted from blood. The receptors stem from a human donor with alopecia areata.

The rearrangement uses TRBV5-6 and TRBJ1-1; 7 bases agree with TRBD1. CDR1 and CDR2 from the germline V gene are SGHDT and YYEEEE. Trimming cost V 5 bases and J 9 bases; bases outside gene matches: 7. This CDR3 is 12 amino acids long. The CDR3 protein is CASRSSDRQAFF. In nucleotides, the CDR3 is TGTGCCAGCAGGTCTTCGGACAGGCAAGCTTTCTTT.

The rearrangement uses TRBV10-3 and TRBJ2-1; maybe TRBD2 (5 bases). The V end lost 5 bases, the J end lost 0 bases, and 14 bases lay between the germline ends. This CDR3 is built from 16 residues. Germline V gene data show CDR1 as ENHRY and CDR2 as SYGVKD. The CDR3: CAISTLARSSYNEQFF. Written as DNA, the CDR3 is TGTGCCATCAGTACCTTAGCGCGGAGCTCCTACAATGAGCAGTTCTTC.

V and J are TRBV27 and TRBJ2-1, with D perhaps TRBD2 (6 bases). Between the trimmed V and J ends, which lost 5 bases and 7 bases, there was a span of 24 bases. Germline lookup yields CDR1 MNHEY and CDR2 SMNVEV (reference sequence). The CDR3 covers 17 residues. Here the CDR3 reads CASSRLGLAGSGNEQFF. CDR3 nucleotides: TGTGCCAGCAGTCGCCTTGGGCTAGCCGGGAGCGGGAATGAGCAGTTCTTC.

The V gene is TRBV6-5, the J gene TRBJ1-1, with 9 bases aligning to TRBD1. The CDR3 runs to 13 residues. V lost 6 bases to trimming and J lost 5 bases; unmatched junction nucleotides: 4. The germline V gene has CDR1 MNHEY and CDR2 SVGAGI. Written as DNA, the CDR3 is TGTGCCAGCAGGGCGACAGGGGGAACTGAAGCTTTCTTT. It specifies CASRATGGTEAFF.

This clone was picked up a small number of times. The chain joins TRBV6-5 to TRBJ1-1, with D possibly TRBD1 on 6 matching bases. Germline assignment: CDR1 MNHEY and CDR2 SVGAGI. The ends were cut back, 7 bases at V and 3 bases at J, with 15 bases in the middle. CDR3 size: 14 residues. CDR3 coding DNA: TGTGCCAGCAACCGGGCCCCAGGGGACACTGAAGCTTTCTTT. Protein product: CASNRAPGDTEAFF.

The chain is built from TRBV4-1 and TRBJ2-1; maybe TRBD1 (6 bases). The V and J ends lost 0 bases and 11 bases respectively, with 11 bases between them. CDR1 and CDR2 (germline): MGHRA, YSYEKL. This CDR3 has 13 residues. In DNA, the CDR3 is TGCGCCAGCAGCCAAGAAAACAGGGAGAAGCAGTTCTTC. As protein: CASSQENREKQFF.

This clone was seen a few times. The chain combines TRBV7-6 with TRBJ2-3, with 7 positions matching TRBD2. CDR3 length: 15 residues. Germline V gene sequence: CDR1 SGHVS, CDR2 FNYEAQ. Trimming at V came to 1 base and at J to 1 base, leaving 2 bases not matched to a gene. CDR3 protein: CASSLEAGGTDTQYF. The CDR3 DNA follows: TGTGCCAGCAGCTTAGAGGCGGGAGGCACAGATACGCAGTATTTT.

This rearrangement joins TRBV2 to TRBJ2-2, with unresolved D. The CDR3 length is 13 residues. CDR1 and CDR2 from the germline V gene are SNHLY and FYNNEI. The CDR3: CARQLENTGELFF. As DNA, the CDR3 is TGTGCTCGGCAATTAGAGAACACCGGGGAGCTGTTTTTT.

The genes are TRBV27 and TRBJ2-3, with D tentatively TRBD2 (6 bases). The germline V gene has CDR1 MNHEY and CDR2 SMNVEV (reference sequence). V was pared by 2 bases and J by 0 bases, with 15 bases between. CDR3 length: 17 amino acids. In DNA, the CDR3 is TGTGCCAGCAGTTTAGGGGCGGGGCAGACTAGCACAGATACGCAGTATTTT. Its protein is CASSLGAGQTSTDTQYF.

The chain recombines TRBV28 with TRBJ2-7; D may correspond to TRBD1 or TRBD2 (5 bases each). V was trimmed by 3 bases and J by 9 bases, leaving 9 bases between them. The CDR3 is 11 residues long. CDR1 is MDHEN, CDR2 SYDVKM, per germline. CDR3 in DNA: TGTGCCAGCAGTTTGGGGACCGGGCAGTACTTC. Protein product: CASSLGTGQYF.

The chain carries TRBV29-1 and TRBJ1-1; D remains ambiguous. The CDR3 extends over 14 amino acids. With 6 bases removed from V and 1 base from J, the gap between germline ends came to 15 bases. Germline V gene lookup returns CDR1 SQVTM and CDR2 ANQGSEA. DNA for the CDR3: TGCAGCGTCCCCGTATCATTACCGAACACTGAAGCTTTCTTT. Its translation: CSVPVSLPNTEAFF.

The V call is TRBV6-6, the J call TRBJ2-2; D call uncertain. The CDR3 sequence is 12 residues long. Germline CDR1 and CDR2: MNHNY and SVGAGI (reference sequence). Trimming took 7 bases from V and 4 from J, leaving 7 bases between them. CDR3 amino acids: CASIQFTGELFF. CDR3 nucleotide sequence: TGTGCCAGCATCCAGTTCACCGGGGAGCTGTTTTTT.

The rearrangement links TRBV6-5 to TRBJ2-5, with 10 bases identical to TRBD2. After removal of 1 base from V and 9 bases from J, the junction contained 8 bases not matched to a gene. This CDR3 region has 15 residues. Germline lookup yields CDR1 MNHEY and CDR2 SVGAGI. The CDR3 coding sequence is TGTGCCAGCAGTTACTGGCTAGCGGGAGCAGTGTCCCAGTACTTC. Its translation is CASSYWLAGAVSQYF.

The chain employs TRBV2 and TRBJ1-4; a weak D match, TRBD1 (5 bases). V was pared by 7 bases and J by 4 bases, with 25 bases between. The CDR3 totals 18 residues. CDR1 and CDR2 from the germline V gene are SNHLY and FYNNEI. The CDR3 DNA reads TGTGCCAGCATCCAGCCCGGGACGCCACGACCGCTTAATGAAAAACTGTTTTTT. The encoded protein is CASIQPGTPRPLNEKLFF. Filled out from reference TRBV2 and TRBJ1-4, the complete variable domain reads EPEVTQTPSHQVTQMGQEVILRCVPISNHLYFYWYRQILGQKVEFLVSFYNNEISEKSEIFDDQFSVERPDGSNFTLKIRSTKLEDSAMYFCASIQPGTPRPLNEKLFFGSGTQLSVL.

This clone occurred a few times. This sample includes further DNA sequences coding for the same CDR3. V gene TRBV27 combines with J gene TRBJ1-1; 8 nucleotides line up with TRBD1. Trimming cost V 2 bases and J 1 base; bases outside gene matches: 3. Germline lookup yields CDR1 MNHEY and CDR2 SMNVEV (reference sequence). CDR3 size: 15 residues. The CDR3 bases are TGTGCCAGCAGTTTACGCGGGACAGGGAACACTGAAGCTTTCTTT. This gives the protein CASSLRGTGNTEAFF.

The J gene is TRBJ2-2, the V gene TRBV13; TRBD1 matches 9 bases. CDR3 length: 14 residues. V was clipped by 11 bases and J by 7 bases; unmatched bases: 11. Germline loops: CDR1 PRHDT, CDR2 FYEKMQ (reference sequence). The CDR3 DNA follows: TGTGCCGCCCGTCCCGGGACAGGGATCGGGGAGCTGTTTTTT. It is translated as CAARPGTGIGELFF. Drawing the rest from reference TRBV13 and TRBJ2-2, the complete variable domain is AAGVIQSPRHLIKEKRETATLKCYPIPRHDTVYWYQQGPGQDPQFLISFYEKMQSDKGSIPDRFSAQQFSDYHSELNMSSLELGDSALYFCAARPGTGIGELFFGEGSRLTVL.

The gene calls are TRBV9 and TRBJ2-5; 10 nucleotides agree with TRBD1. CDR3 length equals 13 residues. After removal of 5 bases from V and 5 bases from J, the junction contained 3 bases not matched to a gene. Germline assignment: CDR1 SGDLS and CDR2 YYNGEE. The CDR3 coding sequence is TGTGCCAGCAGGGGGACAGGGGCCGAGACCCAGTACTTC. As protein: CASRGTGAETQYF. Based on the CDR3 plus reference TRBV9 and TRBJ2-5, the full variable domain is DSGVTQTPKHLITATGQRVTLRCSPRSGDLSVYWYQQSLDQGLQFLIQYYNGEERAKGNILERFSAQQFPDLHSELNLSSLELGDSALYFCASRGTGAETQYFGPGTRLLVL.

CDR3 sequence: CASTPGQSGLLYFEQYF. The CDR3 coding sequence is TGTGCCAGCACCCCGGGACAGAGCGGGCTTCTTTATTTCGAGCAGTACTTC. This chain connects TRBV7-8 to TRBJ2-7, with a tentative D call TRBD1 (7 bases). The CDR3 consists of 17 residues. The V gene's germline CDR1 is SGHVS and CDR2 FQNEAQ. V lost 7 bases and J lost 6, with 28 bases in between. The whole variable domain, filled in from reference TRBV7-8 and TRBJ2-7, reads GAGVSQSPRYKVAKRGQDVALRCDPISGHVSLFWYQQALGQGPEFLTYFQNEAQLDKSGLPSDRFFAERPEGSVSTLKIQRTQQEDSAVYLCASTPGQSGLLYFEQYFGPGTRLTVT.

The chain carries TRBV5-6 and TRBJ2-7, with unresolved D. The CDR3 has 14 amino acids. Germline loops: CDR1 SGHDT, CDR2 YYEEEE. V dropped 3 bases and J dropped 4 bases, with 14 bases sitting between them. In nucleotides, the CDR3 is TGTGCCAGCAGCTCAATGTTAGAAGATTACGAGCAGTACTTC. Translating gives CASSSMLEDYEQYF.

The chain's CDR3 is CASSFVGREDTQYF. The CDR3 coding sequence is TGTGCCAGCAGCTTCGTGGGGCGTGAAGATACGCAGTATTTT. The chain has TRBV7-9 and TRBJ2-3; perhaps TRBD1 as D (5 bases). Trimming stripped 3 bases from V and 5 bases from J, with 12 bases between. The CDR3 is 14 amino acids. From germline, CDR1 is SEHNR and CDR2 FQNEAQ (reference sequence).